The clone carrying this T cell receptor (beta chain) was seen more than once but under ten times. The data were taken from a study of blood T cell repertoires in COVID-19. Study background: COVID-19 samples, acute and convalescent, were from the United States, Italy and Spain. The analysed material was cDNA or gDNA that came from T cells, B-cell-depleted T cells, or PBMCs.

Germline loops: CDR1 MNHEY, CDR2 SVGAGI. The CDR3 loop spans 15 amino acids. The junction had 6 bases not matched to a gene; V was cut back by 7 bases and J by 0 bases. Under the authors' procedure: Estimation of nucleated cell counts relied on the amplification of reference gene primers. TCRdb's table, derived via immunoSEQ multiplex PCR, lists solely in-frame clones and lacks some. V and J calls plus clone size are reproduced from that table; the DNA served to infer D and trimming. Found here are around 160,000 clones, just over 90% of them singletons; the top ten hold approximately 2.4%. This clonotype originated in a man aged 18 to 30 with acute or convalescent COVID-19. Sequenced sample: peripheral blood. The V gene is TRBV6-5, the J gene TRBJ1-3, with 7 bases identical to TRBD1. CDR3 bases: TGTGCCAGCACCCTGGGACAGTCCTCTGGAAACACCATATATTTT. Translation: CASTLGQSSGNTIYF.